This T cell receptor (beta chain) was captured by sequencing in a study of T cells generated in artificial thymic organoids (dated by TCRdb to 2016 to 2017). Concerning the study at large: TCR alpha and beta CDR3 repertoires of in vitro artificial thymic organoid-derived CD8 single positive T cells were compared with thymic and peripheral blood naive CD8 T cells. Displayed repertoire sequencing data were described as representative of three independent experiments.

Based on the germline V gene, the CDR1 and CDR2 sequences are MNHEY and SVGAGI. V and J are truncated by 3 bases and 3 bases respectively, leaving an intervening sequence of 9 bases. Including cysteine and phenylalanine, the CDR3 has 13 amino acids. Only the CDR3 part of the read is kept: 39 bases, read in frame from the first base. Note on this clonotype: What this receptor recognizes is not known. There are no base qualities to consult, and no much larger clone falls within one base.

Healthy adult donors provided non-mobilized peripheral blood. Enrichment of primary CD8+ T cells was performed with magnetic beads using the Miltenyi CD8+ T cell Isolation Kit. Naive CD8 T cells from blood were sorted by FACS as CD3+TCRalphabeta+CD8+CD45RO-CCR7+ cells prior to RNA extraction. For each sample, the RNeasy Micro kit was used to purify total RNA from approximately 40,000 to 200,000 sorted cells, and RNA quality was checked on an Agilent RNA 6000 Nano chip. TCRalpha and TCRbeta libraries were amplified in separate semi-nested PCR reactions using Advantage 2 and reverse primers located in the TRAC or TRBC constant regions. Between 3.5 and 500 ng of total RNA was used as input for first-strand cDNA synthesis. TCR cDNA libraries were made by 5'-RACE with the SMARTer PCR cDNA Synthesis kit, using a poly-dT primer for first-strand synthesis. Each semi-nested reverse primer in the constant region carried a 5-nucleotide sample-specific barcode, and the resulting products were cleaned up with the Zymo DNA Clean and Concentrator-5 kit. Up to ten barcoded samples were pooled, ligated to Illumina adaptors and sequenced on an Illumina MiSeq as 2 x 150 bp paired-end reads. The original methods were these. After demultiplexing, reads were aligned with BLAT to a custom library containing all human TRAV, TRAJ, TRBV, TRBD and TRBJ combinations from IMGT. The best BLAT hits were picked using pslCDnaFilter (-maxAligns=1, -ignoreIntrons), and custom Perl scripts were used to calculate clonotype frequencies. TCRdb redid the processing of the public reads, applying fastp at Q25 and MiXCR, and retained in-frame beta chains. Each CDR3 protein gets just one entry, which takes the most common genes and DNA from the rows behind it. TCRdb's processing, not the authors' own work, is the source of the V and J calls. For this sample the table gives around 3,400 distinct CDR3 sequences, of which around a third were detected only once. The ten largest clones add up to about 2.6% of the sample.

Broader findings and caveats from the paper: CD8 single positive T cells derived from organoids showed physiological TCR clonotype diversity comparable to the diversity seen in thymic and blood naive CD8 T cells.

This TCR came from a human donor who gave cord blood stem cells for thymic organoid culture, a cardiac surgery patient who gave postnatal thymus, or a blood donor (not recorded which). The rearranged chain carries TRBV6-5 and TRBJ2-7; the D gene is perhaps TRBD1, on 6 matching bases. The sequenced material came from naive CD8+ T cells from blood. This specimen's cell subset or site label, interpreted: CD3+TCRalphabeta+CD8SP T cells; for blood, CD45RO-CCR7+ naive CD8+ T cells. The sequenced DNA is TGTGCCAGCAGTTATGCAGGGGACTACGAGCAGTACTTC. Translated, it reads CASSYAGDYEQYF.